This is a list of T cell receptor beta chains from one sample in a study of long-term antiretroviral therapy in people with HIV. Clones were sequenced by immunoSEQ multiplex PCR, and TCRdb holds only the in-frame ones, with some missing. The sample includes tens of thousands of clones, 85% to 95% seen only once; the top ten take about 7.3%. The source was unsorted PBMCs, collected 4.4 years after starting antiretroviral therapy. The receptor set was obtained from a woman aged 45 to 65 with HIV. Both conserved end residues are trimmed from each CDR3.

V gene	J gene	CDR3 protein
TRBV14	TRBJ2-5	ASSQQRGGTWETQY
TRBV4-2	TRBJ2-1	ASSQDSGRGTHNEQF
TRBV7-9	TRBJ2-2	ASSLRDPDTGELF
TRBV27	TRBJ1-6	ASTYSLSSRSPLH
TRBV9	TRBJ1-1	ASSDRLGAMNTEAF
TRBV2	TRBJ1-4	ASSTGVHEKLF
TRBV14	TRBJ1-6	ASSQGRGGSPLH
TRBV6-5	TRBJ2-5	ASSGWSLGQETQY
TRBV5-6	TRBJ2-5	ASSFLAGGPQY
TRBV11-2	TRBJ1-1	ASSPSRTEAF
TRBV6-5	TRBJ1-1	ASSQGQGFRTEAF
TRBV6-1	TRBJ2-4	ASSELKNIQY
TRBV9	TRBJ2-7	ASSPRTESSYEQY
TRBV2	TRBJ2-3	ASSAGTGGGDTQY
TRBV19	TRBJ1-3	ASSIRGGDGNTIY
TRBV9	TRBJ2-7	ASSVEGGSYEQY
TRBV5-1	TRBJ2-1	ASSGGQKGDEQF
TRBV7-2	TRBJ2-5	ASSLDLGRGTQY
TRBV4-1	TRBJ1-2	ASSEEAGNRNYGYT
TRBV18	TRBJ2-1	ASSLMLTSGGPEIYNEQF
TRBV2	TRBJ1-4	ASGPRASTNEKLF
TRBV10-2	TRBJ1-5	ASSETGKDQPQH
TRBV9	TRBJ2-6	ASSVVKAGANVLT
TRBV5-1	TRBJ1-5	ASSLDGDVNQPQH
TRBV13	TRBJ2-2	ASSLGLDSANTGELF
TRBV5-6	TRBJ2-6	ASSPGEQVVNVLT
TRBV7-2	TRBJ1-6	ASSTLTGVTGSPLH
TRBV5-5	TRBJ1-3	ASSLDSGSGNTIY
TRBV7-6	TRBJ1-1	ASSLNRAGTEAF
TRBV7-9	TRBJ1-4	ASSPGQGFEKLF
TRBV27	TRBJ2-7	ASRFMQGAGYEQY
TRBV5-6	TRBJ2-7	ASGVSGTGGLYEQY
TRBV4-2	TRBJ2-6	ASSQDRRPAEANVLT
TRBV6-1	TRBJ1-3	ATQGFSGNTIY
TRBV20-1	TRBJ1-2	SALEQYGYT
TRBV2	TRBJ1-4	ASSEQGANEKLF
TRBV2	TRBJ2-1	ASSEILTGTKYNEQF
TRBV9	TRBJ1-2	ASSQIYGYT
TRBV7-6	TRBJ2-3	ASSLEIQRGGQGTDTQY
TRBV9	TRBJ1-6	ASSVGGTGGSPLH
TRBV11-1	TRBJ1-1	ASSLAGQKAF
TRBV28	TRBJ1-2	ASSSQQGGGYT